The clone carrying this T cell receptor (beta chain) was observed a single time. This specimen comes from a study of siplizumab effects on memory and regulatory T cells. Sequenced by immunoSEQ multiplex PCR; TCRdb stores in-frame clones only, minus some. The table lists 75,000 to 100,000 clones, over 85% of them singletons. The sequence derives from a human donor in good health. The sequenced sample consisted of non-Treg CD4+ T cells sorted from blood.

The chain's CDR3 is CASSILGASTEAFF. Written as DNA, the CDR3 is TGTGCCAGTAGTATTCTGGGGGCGAGCACTGAAGCTTTCTTT. The rearrangement joins TRBV19 to TRBJ1-1; D is perhaps TRBD1 (6 bases). Per germline, CDR1 LNHDA and CDR2 SQIVND (reference sequence). The CDR3 consists of 14 residues. Between the trimmed V and J ends, which lost 3 bases and 4 bases, there was a span of 12 bases.